This T cell receptor (beta chain) came from a study of OX40 agonist ivuxolimab in advanced cancers. Overall study context: Ivuxolimab doses were 0.01, 0.1, 0.3, 1.5, 3 or 10 mg/kg every 2 weeks. With a range of about 20 to 79, age averaged approximately 60 years, and 65% to 90% were male.

Per germline, CDR1 MGHRA and CDR2 YSYEKL. V gave up 4 bases and J gave up 4 bases, with 11 bases separating them. The CDR3 covers 14 residues. Measured with immunoSEQ multiplex PCR; TCRdb has only the in-frame clones, and not every one. The profile shows over 75,000 clones, under 95% of them singletons. The specimen was CD4+ or CD8+ T cells sorted from blood, collected in a trial of the OX40 agonist ivuxolimab. This clonotype was sampled from an adult with an advanced solid tumor such as melanoma, head and neck, liver or kidney cancer. V and J are TRBV4-1 and TRBJ1-5, with D unclear. The CDR3 protein is CASSPPRQNQPQHF. The CDR3 DNA reads TGCGCCAGCAGCCCGCCCCGCCAAAATCAGCCCCAGCATTTT.